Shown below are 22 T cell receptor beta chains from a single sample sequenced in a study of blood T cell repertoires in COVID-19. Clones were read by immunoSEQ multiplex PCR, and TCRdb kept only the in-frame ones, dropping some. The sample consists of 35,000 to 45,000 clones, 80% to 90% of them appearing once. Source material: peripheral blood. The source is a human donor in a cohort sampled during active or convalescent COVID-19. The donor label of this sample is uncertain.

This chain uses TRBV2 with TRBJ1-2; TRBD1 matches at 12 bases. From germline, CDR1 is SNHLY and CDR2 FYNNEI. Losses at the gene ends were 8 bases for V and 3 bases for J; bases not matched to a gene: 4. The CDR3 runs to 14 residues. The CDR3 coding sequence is TGTGCCAGCCGGGACAGGGGGCCCGACTATGGCTACACCTTC. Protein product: CASRDRGPDYGYTF.

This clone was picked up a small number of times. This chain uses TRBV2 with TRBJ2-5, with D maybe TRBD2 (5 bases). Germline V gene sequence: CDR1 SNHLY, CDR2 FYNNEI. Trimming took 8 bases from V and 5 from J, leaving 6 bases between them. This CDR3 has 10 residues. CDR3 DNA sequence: TGTGCCAGCGAGCGGGAGACCCAGTACTTC. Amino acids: CASERETQYF.

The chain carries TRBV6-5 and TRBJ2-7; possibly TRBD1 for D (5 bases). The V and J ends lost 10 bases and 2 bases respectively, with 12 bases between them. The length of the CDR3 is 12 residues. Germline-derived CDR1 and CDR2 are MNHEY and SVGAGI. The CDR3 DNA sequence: TGTGCCACCCAGGGTTCCACCTACGAGCAGTACTTC. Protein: CATQGSTYEQYF.

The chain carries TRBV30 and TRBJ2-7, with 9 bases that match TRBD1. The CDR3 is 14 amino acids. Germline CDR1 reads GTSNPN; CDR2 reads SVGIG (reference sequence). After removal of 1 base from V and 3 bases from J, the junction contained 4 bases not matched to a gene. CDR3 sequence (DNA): TGTGCCTGGAGTGGGGGACAGGGAGTCTACGAGCAGTACTTC. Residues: CAWSGGQGVYEQYF.

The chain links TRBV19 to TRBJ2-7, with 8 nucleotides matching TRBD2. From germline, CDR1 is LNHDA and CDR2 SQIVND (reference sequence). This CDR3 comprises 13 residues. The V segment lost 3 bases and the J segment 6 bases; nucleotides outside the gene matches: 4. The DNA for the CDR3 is TGTGCCAGTAGTATCCACGGGAGGGGCGAGCAGTACTTC. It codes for CASSIHGRGEQYF.

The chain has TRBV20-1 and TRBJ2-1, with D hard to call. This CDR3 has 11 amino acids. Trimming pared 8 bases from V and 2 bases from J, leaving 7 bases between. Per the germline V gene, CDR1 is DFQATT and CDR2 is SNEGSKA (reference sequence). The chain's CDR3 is CSTWPYNEQFF. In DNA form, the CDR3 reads TGCAGTACCTGGCCCTACAATGAGCAGTTCTTC.

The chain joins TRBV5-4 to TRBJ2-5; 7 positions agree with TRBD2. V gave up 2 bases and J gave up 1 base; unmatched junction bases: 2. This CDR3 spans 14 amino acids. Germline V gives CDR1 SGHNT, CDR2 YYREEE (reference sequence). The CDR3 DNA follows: TGTGCCAGCAGCTTAGCGGGGAGCCAAGAGACCCAGTACTTC. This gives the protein CASSLAGSQETQYF.

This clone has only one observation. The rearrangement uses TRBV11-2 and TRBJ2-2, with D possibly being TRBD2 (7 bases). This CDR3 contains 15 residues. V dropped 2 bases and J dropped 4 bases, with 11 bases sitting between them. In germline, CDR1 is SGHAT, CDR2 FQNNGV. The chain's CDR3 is CASSLRGAGTGELFF. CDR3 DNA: TGTGCCAGCAGCTTACGGGGGGCGGGCACCGGGGAGCTGTTTTTT.

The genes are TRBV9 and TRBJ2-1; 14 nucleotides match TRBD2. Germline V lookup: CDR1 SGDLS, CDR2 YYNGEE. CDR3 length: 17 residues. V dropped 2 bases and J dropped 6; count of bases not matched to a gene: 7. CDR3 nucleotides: TGTGCCAGCAGCGTCCGACTAGCGGGAGGGGGAGGCAATGAGCAGTTCTTC. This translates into CASSVRLAGGGGNEQFF.

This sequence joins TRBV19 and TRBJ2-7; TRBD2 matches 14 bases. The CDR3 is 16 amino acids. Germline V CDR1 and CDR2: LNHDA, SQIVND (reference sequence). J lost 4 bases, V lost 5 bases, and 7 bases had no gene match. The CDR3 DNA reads TGTGCCAGTAGTGGAAGGGGGACTAGCGGGAGTTACGAGCAGTACTTC. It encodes CASSGRGTSGSYEQYF.

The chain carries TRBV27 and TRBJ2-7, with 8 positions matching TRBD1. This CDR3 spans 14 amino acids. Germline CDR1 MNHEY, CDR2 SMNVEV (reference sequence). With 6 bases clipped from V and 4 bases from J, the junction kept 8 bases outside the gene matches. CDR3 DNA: TGTGCCAGCAGCCTACACAGGGGGTCTTACGAGCAGTACTTC. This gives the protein CASSLHRGSYEQYF.

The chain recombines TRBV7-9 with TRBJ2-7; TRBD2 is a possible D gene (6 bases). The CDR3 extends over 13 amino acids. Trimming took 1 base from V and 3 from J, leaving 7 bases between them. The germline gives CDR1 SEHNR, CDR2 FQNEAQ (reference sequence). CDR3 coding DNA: TGTGCCAGCAGCTTAGGCGGGGACTACGAGCAGTACTTC. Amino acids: CASSLGGDYEQYF.

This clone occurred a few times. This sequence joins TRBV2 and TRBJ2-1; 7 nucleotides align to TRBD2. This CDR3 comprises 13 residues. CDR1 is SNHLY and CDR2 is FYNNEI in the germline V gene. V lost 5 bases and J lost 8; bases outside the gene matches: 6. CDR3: CASSRTSRDEQFF. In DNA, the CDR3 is TGTGCCAGCAGTCGGACTAGTCGCGATGAGCAGTTCTTC.

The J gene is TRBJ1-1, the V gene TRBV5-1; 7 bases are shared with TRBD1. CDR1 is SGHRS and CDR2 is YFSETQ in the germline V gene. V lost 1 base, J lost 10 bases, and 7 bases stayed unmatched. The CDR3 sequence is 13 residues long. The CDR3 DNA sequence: TGCGCCAGCAGCTTGAGCCGGGACAGTCGAGCTTTCTTT. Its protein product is CASSLSRDSRAFF.

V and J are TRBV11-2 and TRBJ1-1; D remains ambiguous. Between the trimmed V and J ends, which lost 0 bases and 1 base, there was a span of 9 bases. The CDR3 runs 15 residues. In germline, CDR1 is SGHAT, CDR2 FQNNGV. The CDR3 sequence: CASSLDPRRNTEAFF. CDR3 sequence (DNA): TGTGCCAGCAGCTTAGATCCCCGGAGGAACACTGAAGCTTTCTTT.

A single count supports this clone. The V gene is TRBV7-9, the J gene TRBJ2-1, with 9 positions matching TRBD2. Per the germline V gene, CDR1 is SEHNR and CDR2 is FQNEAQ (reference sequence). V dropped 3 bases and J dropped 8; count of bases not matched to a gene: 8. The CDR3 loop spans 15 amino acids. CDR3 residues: CASSFYLAGDDEQFF. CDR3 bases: TGTGCCAGCAGCTTCTACTTAGCGGGAGATGATGAGCAGTTCTTC.

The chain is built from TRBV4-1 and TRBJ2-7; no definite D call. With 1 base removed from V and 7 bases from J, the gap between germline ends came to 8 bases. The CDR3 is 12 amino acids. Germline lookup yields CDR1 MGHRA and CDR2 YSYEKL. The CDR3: CASSQVVGEQYF. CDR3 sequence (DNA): TGCGCCAGCAGCCAAGTGGTCGGGGAGCAGTACTTC.

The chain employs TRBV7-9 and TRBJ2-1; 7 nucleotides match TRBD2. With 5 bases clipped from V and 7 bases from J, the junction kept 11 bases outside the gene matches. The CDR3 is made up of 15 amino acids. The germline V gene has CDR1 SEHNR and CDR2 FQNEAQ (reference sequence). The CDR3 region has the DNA TGTGCCAGCAGCCCCTTAGGTAGCGGGTCAAATGAGCAGTTCTTC. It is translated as CASSPLGSGSNEQFF.

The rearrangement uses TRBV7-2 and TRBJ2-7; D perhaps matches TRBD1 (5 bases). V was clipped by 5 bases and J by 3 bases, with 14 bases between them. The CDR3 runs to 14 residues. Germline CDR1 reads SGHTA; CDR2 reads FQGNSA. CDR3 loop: CASSKGPPLYEQYF. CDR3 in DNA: TGTGCCAGCAGCAAGGGGCCTCCTCTCTACGAGCAGTACTTC.

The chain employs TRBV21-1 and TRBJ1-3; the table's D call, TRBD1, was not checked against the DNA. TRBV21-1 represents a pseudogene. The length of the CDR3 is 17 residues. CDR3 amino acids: CASSKFGGGGQRNTIYF. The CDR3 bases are TGTGCCAGCAGCAAATTTGGGGGTGGGGGACAGAGAAACACCATATATTTT.

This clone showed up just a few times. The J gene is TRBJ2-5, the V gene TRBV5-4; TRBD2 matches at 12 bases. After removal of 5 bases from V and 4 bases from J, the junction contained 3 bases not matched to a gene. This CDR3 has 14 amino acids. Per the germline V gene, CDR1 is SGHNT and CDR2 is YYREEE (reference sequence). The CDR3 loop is CASSQTSGRETQYF. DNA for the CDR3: TGTGCCAGCAGTCAGACTAGCGGGAGAGAGACCCAGTACTTC.

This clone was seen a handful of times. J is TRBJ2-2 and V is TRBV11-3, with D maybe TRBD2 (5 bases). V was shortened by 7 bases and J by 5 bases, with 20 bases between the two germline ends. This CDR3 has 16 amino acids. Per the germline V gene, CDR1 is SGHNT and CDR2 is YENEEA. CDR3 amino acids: CASIPKTRVGTGELFF. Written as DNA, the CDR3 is TGTGCCAGCATCCCTAAAACTAGGGTCGGGACCGGGGAGCTGTTTTTT.